This record concerns one T cell receptor (beta chain) sequence. Patients picked for sequencing had shown CD8+CD57+ cell expansion detected by flow cytometry. Template material for TCR beta VDJ and CDR3 profiling consisted of genomic DNA. TCRdb reprocessed the reads via MiXCR and lists one record per CDR3 protein. The table shows 200,000 or so distinct CDR3 sequences, with roughly two thirds occurring only once. These data originate in a study of CD8+CD57+ T cells in acquired aplastic anemia. The receptor comes from a human donor with aplastic anemia. The material sequenced was sorted CD4+, CD8+, or CD8+CD57+ T cells (not recorded which) from PBMCs.

CDR3 sequence reads: CASRAGQGGYEQYF. CDR3 DNA sequence: TGTGCCAGCAGAGCCGGACAGGGCGGGTACGAGCAGTACTTC. V gene TRBV6-5 combines with J gene TRBJ2-7; 8 bases match TRBD1. The CDR3 loop spans 14 amino acids. V lost 6 bases, J lost 4 bases, and 8 bases stayed unmatched. Germline V gene sequence: CDR1 MNHEY, CDR2 SVGAGI.